This is a list of T cell receptor beta chains from one sample in a study of blood T cells in healthy people across ages. TCRdb ran MiXCR on the 5' RACE reads and lists one entry per CDR3 protein. Counted here are around 1.1 million distinct CDR3 sequences, about two fifths occurring once; the ten biggest clones make up around 14%. Sequenced sample: blood. The receptors stem from a man in his late teens or twenties in good health. The CDR3 runs from the conserved cysteine through the conserved F or W. D genes are given only for firm matches. The size entry is marked missing in some rows and otherwise reads once, few, many or a size class.

V gene	J gene	D gene	clone size	CDR3 protein	CDR3 DNA
TRBV9	TRBJ1-2	NA	NA	CASSASIQGLMDGYTF	TGTGCCAGCAGCGCGTCGATACAGGGTTTGATGGATGGCTACACCTTC
TRBV6-5	TRBJ1-2	NA	NA	CASSYSNRASCGYTF	TGTGCCAGCAGTTACTCAAACAGGGCTTCGTGTGGCTACACCTTC
TRBV20-1	TRBJ1-4	TRBD1	NA	CSALPGTGKEKLFF	TGCAGTGCTCTTCCCGGGACAGGGAAGGAAAAACTGTTTTTT
TRBV6-2/TRBV6-3	TRBJ2-2	NA	few	CASSDSDTGELFF	TGTGCCAGCAGTGACTCGGACACCGGGGAGCTGTTTTTT
TRBV20-1	TRBJ1-4	NA	NA	CSATIWTDATNEKLFF	TGCAGTGCAACGATATGGACAGACGCAACTAATGAAAAACTGTTTTTT
TRBV6-2/TRBV6-3	TRBJ2-3	TRBD2	few	CASSYWTSGGSTDTQYF	TGTGCCAGCAGTTACTGGACTAGCGGGGGTAGCACAGATACGCAGTATTTT
TRBV20-1	TRBJ1-6	TRBD1	NA	CSARDLGTGGSPLHF	TGCAGTGCTAGAGATTTAGGGACAGGGGGCTCACCCCTCCACTTT
TRBV6-2/TRBV6-3	TRBJ2-5	NA	NA	CASRRSGEETQYF	TGTGCCAGCAGAAGGTCGGGGGAAGAGACCCAGTACTTC
TRBV29-1	TRBJ1-6	TRBD1	NA	CSAPSGGYNSPLHF	TGCAGCGCCCCGTCAGGGGGTTACAATTCACCCCTCCACTTT
TRBV6-5	TRBJ1-1	NA	few	CASSYVSQGRTEAFF	TGTGCCAGCAGTTACGTGTCCCAGGGGCGGACTGAAGCTTTCTTT
TRBV20-1	TRBJ2-7	TRBD1	NA	CSARHRGLYEQYF	TGCAGTGCTAGACATAGGGGGCTCTACGAGCAGTACTTC
TRBV12-3/TRBV12-4	TRBJ2-7	TRBD1	NA	CASSPTWTGLGAYEQYF	TGTGCCAGCAGTCCTACATGGACAGGGTTGGGGGCCTACGAGCAGTACTTC
TRBV6-5	TRBJ2-2	NA	once	CASSTHTGSGELFF	TGTGCCAGCAGTACCCATACGGGGTCCGGGGAGCTGTTTTTT
TRBV5-5	TRBJ2-1	NA	NA	CATEATDLGINEQFF	TGTGCCACCGAGGCGACAGACTTGGGGATCAATGAGCAGTTCTTC
TRBV4-3	TRBJ1-4	NA	NA	CASSRNSGEKLFF	TGCGCCAGCAGCCGCAACTCGGGGGAAAAACTGTTTTTT
TRBV6-6	TRBJ1-5	NA	NA	CASSYEGKPIQGHF	TGTGCCAGCAGTTATGAGGGAAAGCCTATCCAAGGGCATTTT
TRBV11-2	TRBJ2-1	TRBD2	few	CASSLDREVNEQFF	TGTGCCAGCAGCTTAGATCGGGAGGTCAATGAGCAGTTCTTC
TRBV15	TRBJ1-1	NA	NA	CATSRDNSPRQAAFF	TGTGCCACCAGCAGAGATAACTCCCCAAGACAGGCGGCTTTCTTT
TRBV7-9	TRBJ2-4	NA	few	CASSHQGSDKNIQYF	TGTGCCAGCAGCCACCAGGGATCGGACAAAAACATTCAGTACTTC
TRBV4-3	TRBJ2-3	TRBD2	few	CASSQDTSRASGKLDTQYF	TGCGCCAGCAGCCAAGATACCAGTAGGGCTAGCGGGAAGTTAGATACGCAGTATTTT
TRBV6-4	TRBJ1-1	TRBD1	few	CASRDRDSWGLNTEAFF	TGTGCCAGCAGAGACCGGGACAGTTGGGGATTGAATACTGAAGCTTTCTTT
TRBV4-3	TRBJ1-2	NA	NA	CASSQETQFRHYGYTF	TGCGCCAGCAGCCAAGAAACCCAATTCCGACACTATGGCTACACCTTC
TRBV23-1	TRBJ1-6	NA	NA	CASSHWVERGLKHYNSPLHF	TGCGCCAGCAGTCACTGGGTAGAAAGGGGTCTGAAGCACTATAATTCACCCCTCCACTTT
TRBV4-1	TRBJ1-1	TRBD1	few	CASSQPQGGEAFF	TGCGCCAGCAGCCAACCCCAGGGGGGTGAAGCTTTCTTT
TRBV2	TRBJ2-3	NA	NA	CAIRAGLSTDTQYF	TGTGCCATCAGGGCGGGGCTTAGCACAGATACGCAGTATTTT
TRBV4-1	TRBJ2-5	NA	NA	CASSQDQGPSGTQYF	TGCGCCAGCAGCCAAGATCAGGGACCAAGCGGGACCCAGTACTTC
TRBV27	TRBJ2-1	NA	NA	CASSLVWYNEQFF	TGTGCCAGCAGTTTAGTTTGGTACAATGAGCAGTTCTTC
TRBV20-1	TRBJ2-1	NA	NA	CSARDLSGQKQFF	TGCAGTGCTAGAGATCTAAGTGGACAGAAGCAGTTCTTC
TRBV6-4	TRBJ2-2	TRBD1	few	CASSWGQGGTGELFF	TGTGCCAGCAGTTGGGGACAGGGCGGCACCGGGGAGCTGTTTTTT
TRBV4-3	TRBJ1-1	NA	few	CASSQEPGVDTEAFF	TGCGCCAGCAGCCAAGAACCAGGGGTGGACACTGAAGCTTTCTTT
TRBV29-1	TRBJ2-1	NA	NA	CSVVLTGGEQFF	TGCAGCGTTGTCTTAACCGGGGGTGAGCAGTTCTTC
TRBV20-1	TRBJ2-3	NA	NA	CSAREGSGSTDTQYF	TGCAGTGCTAGAGAGGGTAGCGGCTCCACAGATACGCAGTATTTT
TRBV27	TRBJ1-4	NA	NA	CASSSVGGFDEKLFF	TGTGCCAGCAGCTCGGTCGGGGGATTTGATGAAAAACTGTTTTTT
TRBV12-3/TRBV12-4	TRBJ1-1	TRBD1	few	CASSYHRDRDETEAFF	TGTGCCAGTAGTTATCACCGGGACAGGGATGAAACTGAAGCTTTCTTT
TRBV5-1	TRBJ2-5	TRBD1	few	CASSSHLEGAQETQYF	TGCGCCAGCAGCTCCCACCTTGAGGGGGCTCAAGAGACCCAGTACTTC
TRBV11-2	TRBJ1-1	NA	NA	CASSPPNSNTEAFF	TGTGCCAGCAGCCCCCCCAATTCGAACACTGAAGCTTTCTTT
TRBV12-3/TRBV12-4	TRBJ2-4	NA	few	CASSSSEGQLAKNIQYF	TGTGCCAGCAGTTCCTCGGAGGGGCAACTAGCCAAAAACATTCAGTACTTC
TRBV9	TRBJ2-5	NA	NA	CASSVAPSNEQYF	TGTGCCAGCAGCGTAGCCCCCTCCAATGAGCAGTACTTC